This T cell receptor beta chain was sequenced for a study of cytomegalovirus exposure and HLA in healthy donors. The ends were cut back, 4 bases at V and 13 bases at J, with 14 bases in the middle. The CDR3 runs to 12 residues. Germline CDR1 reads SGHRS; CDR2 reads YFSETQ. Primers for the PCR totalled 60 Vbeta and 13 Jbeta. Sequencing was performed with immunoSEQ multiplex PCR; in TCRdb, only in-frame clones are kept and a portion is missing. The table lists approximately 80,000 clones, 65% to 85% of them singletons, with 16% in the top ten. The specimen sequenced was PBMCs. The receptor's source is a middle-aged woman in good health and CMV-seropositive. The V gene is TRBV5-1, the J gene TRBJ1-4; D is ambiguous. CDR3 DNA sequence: TGCGCCAGCAGCATGACGGGTGAGAGACTGTTTTTT. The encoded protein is CASSMTGERLFF.